This note documents a single T cell receptor beta chain sequence. Its cognate antigen has yet to be identified. Base qualities were left out, and no much larger clone turns up one base away. The entry originates in a study of beta chain features in type 1 diabetes (dated by TCRdb to between 2017 and 2018). Regarding the complete study: No differences in mean age, gender distribution, total cell number or subset yield were found between patients and healthy donors. Across all samples, fewer than 130 million sorted cells were examined, and cell number per subset correlated strongly with RNA yield. In the study, recently diagnosed type 1 diabetes patients and matched healthy donors were compared on the TCRB repertoires of their sorted circulating CD4+ T cell subsets. Whereas all 30 or so donors provided naive and central memory subsets, regulatory and stem cell-like memory subsets were isolated from just 8 patients and roughly 8 healthy donors.

Overall results and qualifications from the work: Type 1 diabetes patients showed a moderate but significant shortening of TCRB CDR3 length in all four CD4+ subsets. At VDJ recombination sites, type 1 diabetes patients had fewer insertions and more deleted nucleotides, which implies abnormalities in thymic rearrangement. HLA sub-analyses involved small numbers of individuals, so any influence of HLA type on TCRB rearrangement remained unresolved. Naive, central memory and regulatory TCRB repertoires appeared more similar among patients than among healthy donors. Shorter templates might have been favored by PCR, but patient and control samples were amplified and corrected together, so both groups would have been affected equally by any skew. Because cDNA rather than genomic DNA was sequenced, highly expressing activated cells could have been over-represented, although no difference in activation and CD3 levels was found between groups.

As encoded in the germline V gene, CDR1 is SGHRS while CDR2 is YFSETQ. The CDR3 contains 13 residues, cysteine and phenylalanine counted. CDR3 DNA only is kept here, 39 bases in frame from base 1. V and J lose 10 bases and 2 bases, and a span of 15 bases separates them. From each donor, a single peripheral blood sample of about 100 mL on average was drawn into heparinised tubes. A BD FACSAria II was used to sort naive, central memory, regulatory and stem cell-like memory CD4+ T cells with a panel that included CD45RO, CCR7, CD25, CD127, CD95 and CD27. Purity was above 95% for every sorted population. Right away, PBMCs were isolated by Lymphoprep density gradient centrifugation and were stained directly, with no culture step. So that batch effects would be minimized, each experiment stained and sorted samples in pairs, pairing one healthy donor with one patient. The entire amount of isolated RNA was reverse transcribed using the High Capacity cDNA Reverse Transcription Kit, so the sequenced TCRB transcripts were expressed ones. Naive, central memory and regulatory T cell samples underwent deep immunoSEQ sequencing, averaging about 3.3 million total reads per sample. Sorted cells were lysed in RLT buffer and RNA was extracted with DNase-treated RNeasy Micro or Mini kits, depending on cell number. To prevent cross-contamination, every cell subset was processed on its own, while patient and healthy donor samples were processed together. Using the immunoSEQ multiplex PCR, TCRB sequences were amplified from cDNA into 87-bp fragments spanning the CDR3 region. Sequencing of the amplicons was done on the Illumina HiSeq platform. The study's own analysis went as follows. PCR bias was corrected computationally using synthetic template baselines, and reads within Hamming distance 2 were collapsed, with unmergeable singletons discarded. Reads were aligned against IMGT so that V, D and J genes, CDR3 length and insertions or deletions at six rearrangement sites could be assigned. Within each subset, clonotype counts were normalized to sorted cell number, and only after that were true diversity and Gini coefficients computed with the tcR R package. Repertoire sharing was quantified using the overlap coefficient calculated on TCRB nucleotide sequences. Out-of-frame TCRB sequences from naive cells were analyzed to stand in for the pre-selection repertoire. This is the immuneACCESS table as TCRdb keeps it, with only in-frame sequences that have V and J called. A part of the clones is gone; compared with another copy, unresolved V genes explain less than half, and the rest is unexplained. That table is the source of V, J and clone size, and D and trimming were worked out from the DNA. Across this sample there are some 280,000 clones, with roughly an eighth seen only once. The ten largest account for 0.015% to 0.02% of the sample.

The chain is made from TRBV5-1 and TRBJ2-5, and perhaps TRBD2 as D gene, on 7 matching bases. The TCR sequence derives from a man aged 30-40 years with type 1 diabetes. The sequencing input was naive CD4+ T cells from blood. The cell subset or site tag for this specimen amounts to: true naive CD4+ T cells. The sequenced DNA: TGCGCCTCCCGCGGGGGCTTTCAAGAGACCCAGTACTTC. Translated, it gives CASRGGFQETQYF.